What follows describes a single T cell receptor (beta chain). Its antigen is still unknown. This entry comes from a study of CD8 T cell repertoires and HIV-1 epitope variants. In the study overall: Separate wells received one of Twenty-five Gag or Nef variant peptides. Controls were a CMV, EBV and flu pool, Ebola AY9, and no peptide.

Sequencing of TCR beta CDR3 used immunoSEQ survey depth. Repertoires were generated with immunoSEQ multiplex PCR, while TCRdb's copy carries only in-frame clones and drops some. In the table there are a few thousand clones, around two thirds of which are singletons. The study, taken as a whole, reports: Of fewer than 10 antigen-specific beta clonotypes, six or seven appeared to cross-react with escape variants.

The ends were cut back, 3 bases at V and 7 bases at J, with 13 bases in the middle. From germline, CDR1 is GTSNPN and CDR2 SVGIG (reference sequence). CDR3 length: 14 residues. This TCR was sampled from a male donor with HIV. Sequencing used cultured CD8+ T cells derived from PBMCs. V is TRBV30 and J is TRBJ1-6; D is uncertain. The CDR3 DNA is TGTGCCTGGAGGGGTCAGTCAAACAATTCACCCCTCCACTTT. This sequence encodes CAWRGQSNNSPLHF. The full variable domain, its missing parts supplied by reference TRBV30 and TRBJ1-6, is SQTIHQWPATLVQPVGSPLSLECTVEGTSNPNLYWYRQAAGRGLQLLFYSVGIGQISSEVPQNLSASRPQDRQFILSSKKLLLSDSGFYLCAWRGQSNNSPLHFGNGTRLTVT.